This is a list of T cell receptor beta chains from one sample in a study of OX40 agonist ivuxolimab in advanced cancers. Produced via immunoSEQ multiplex PCR; TCRdb's table is partial and in-frame only. The data hold roughly 95,000 clones, with approximately 84% observed a single time. The specimen was CD4+ or CD8+ T cells sorted from blood, collected in a trial of the OX40 agonist ivuxolimab. The receptor set was obtained from an adult with an advanced solid tumor such as melanoma, head and neck, liver or kidney cancer. CDR3s include the opening cysteine and the closing phenylalanine or tryptophan.

CASSLGGAGANVLTF | TRBV7-9
CASSFGLAGNNEQFF | TRBV7-3
CASSQDVRAGAYEQYF | TRBV4-2
CASSKWGGKNTEAFF | TRBV27
CASRGHRNEKLFF | TRBV6-1
CASSQSSYEQYF | TRBV5-1
CASSLIENTEAFF | TRBV18
CASRRAADLNTEAFF | TRBV6-6
CASSLPPGGYTGELFF | TRBV7-8
CASKPGTGGREQYF | TRBV19
CASKELTFTAEAFF | TRBV19